The clone carrying this T cell receptor (beta chain) turned up a few times. Its antigen is not identified. TCRdb's copy holds only in-frame clones and misses some; the assay was immunoSEQ multiplex PCR. Counted here are 330,000 or so clones, 70% to 75% occurring once; the ten biggest clones make up about 10%. The sample is drawn from a study of shared clonotypes between healthy human individuals. Study context: The study used three CD4 naive, three CD4 memory, two CD8 naive and one CD8 memory plate per donor.

The germline gives CDR1 MRHNA, CDR2 SNTAGT. The CDR3 spans 13 residues. Trimming removed 2 bases at V and 1 base at J, with 5 bases between. Study-wide results and caveats: It was the non-shared clonotypes that had lower generation probabilities than clonotypes shared by all four donors. Larger estimated richness was generally recorded for naive subsets relative to memory subsets.

Material for sequencing was memory CD4+ T cells sorted from blood. The sample's subset: CD45RA-negative fraction. The rearrangement uses TRBV6-4 and TRBJ1-1; D is undetermined. This receptor was taken from a man aged 25 to 40 in good health. DNA of the CDR3: TGTGCCAGCAGTGACAGGGAGAACACTGAAGCTTTCTTT. Translation gives CASSDRENTEAFF.